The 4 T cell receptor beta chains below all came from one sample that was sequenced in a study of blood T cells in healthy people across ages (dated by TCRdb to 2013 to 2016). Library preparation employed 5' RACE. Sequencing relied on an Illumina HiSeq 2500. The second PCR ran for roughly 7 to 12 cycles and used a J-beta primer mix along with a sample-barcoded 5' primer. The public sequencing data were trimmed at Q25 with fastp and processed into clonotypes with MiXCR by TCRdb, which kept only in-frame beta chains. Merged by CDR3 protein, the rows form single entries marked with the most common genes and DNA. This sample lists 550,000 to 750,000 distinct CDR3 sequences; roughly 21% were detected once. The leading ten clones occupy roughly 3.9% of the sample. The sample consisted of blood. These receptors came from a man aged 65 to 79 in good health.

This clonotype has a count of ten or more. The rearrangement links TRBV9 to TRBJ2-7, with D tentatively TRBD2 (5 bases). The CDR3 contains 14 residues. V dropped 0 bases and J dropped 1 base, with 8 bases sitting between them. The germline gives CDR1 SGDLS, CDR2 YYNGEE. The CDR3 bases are TGTGCCAGCAGCGTAGTCGGGGATTCCTACGAGCAGTACTTC. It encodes CASSVVGDSYEQYF.

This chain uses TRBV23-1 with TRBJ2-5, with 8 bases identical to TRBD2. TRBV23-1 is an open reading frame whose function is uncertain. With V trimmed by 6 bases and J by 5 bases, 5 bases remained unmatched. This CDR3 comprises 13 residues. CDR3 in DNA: TGCGCCAGCAGCCATCCGGGGGGGGAGACCCAGTACTTC. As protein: CASSHPGGETQYF.

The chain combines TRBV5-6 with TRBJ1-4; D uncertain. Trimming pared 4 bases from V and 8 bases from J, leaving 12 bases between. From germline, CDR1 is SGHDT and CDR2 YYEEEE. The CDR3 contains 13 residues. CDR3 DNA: TGTGCCAGCAGCCGTGGAGAGCTAGAAAAACTGTTTTTT. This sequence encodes CASSRGELEKLFF.

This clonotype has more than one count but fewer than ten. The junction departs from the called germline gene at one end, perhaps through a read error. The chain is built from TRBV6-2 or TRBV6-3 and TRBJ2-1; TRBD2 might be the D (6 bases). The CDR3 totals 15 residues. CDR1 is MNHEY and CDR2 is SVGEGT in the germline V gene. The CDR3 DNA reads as TGTGCCTGCAGCGACGGGCTAGCGAGAGCTTTCGAGCAGTTCTTC. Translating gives CACSDGLARAFEQFF.